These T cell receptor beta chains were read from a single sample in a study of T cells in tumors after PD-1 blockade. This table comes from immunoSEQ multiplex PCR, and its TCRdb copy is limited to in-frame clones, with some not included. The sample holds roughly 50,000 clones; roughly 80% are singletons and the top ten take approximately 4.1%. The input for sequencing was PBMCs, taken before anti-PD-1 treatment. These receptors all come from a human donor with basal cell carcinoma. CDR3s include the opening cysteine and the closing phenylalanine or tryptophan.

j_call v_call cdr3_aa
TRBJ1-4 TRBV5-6 CASSQRTGKLFF
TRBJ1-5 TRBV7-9 CASTGGGNQPQHF
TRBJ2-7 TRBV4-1 CASSRGGNYEQYF
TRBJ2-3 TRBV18 CASSPETDTQYF
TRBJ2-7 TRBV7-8 CASSLVPGQGRHEQYF
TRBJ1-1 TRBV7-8 CASSLMGYLEAFF
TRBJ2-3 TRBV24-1 CATSASRTSGDTDTQYF
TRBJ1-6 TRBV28 CASSNPRGTSYNSPLHF
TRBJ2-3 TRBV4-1 CASSQDQGVRQYF
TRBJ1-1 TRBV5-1 CASSLEGFMNTEAFF
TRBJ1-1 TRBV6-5 CASSSILDGNTEAFF